The rows below give T cell receptor beta chains drawn from one sample of a study of control samples from healthy donors and cancer patients. Some clones are missing from TCRdb's copy, which holds only in-frame ones; the method was immunoSEQ multiplex PCR. Of roughly 120,000 clones detected, 93% appear once; the ten largest clones hold 2.6%. Sequences were obtained from blood. Source of these receptors: a man in his thirties or forties in good health. The CDR3 runs from the conserved cysteine through the conserved F or W. A D gene is named only where the DNA matches it firmly. Where a row states a size, it is once, few, many or the class of an expanded clone; other rows omit it.

DNA: TGTGCCAGCAGTTTTGGGGACAGGGGGTATCCCCTCCACTTT
CDR3: CASSFGDRGYPLHF
D: TRBD1
V: TRBV27
size: NA
J: TRBJ1-6

DNA: TGCGCCAGCAGCCCCCGTGAGACAGGGGGCAATGAGCAGTTCTTC
CDR3: CASSPRETGGNEQFF
D: TRBD1
V: TRBV5-1
size: NA
J: TRBJ2-1

DNA: TGTGCCAGCAGCTTCCGACAGGGGGCGTCTTACAATGAGCAGTTCTTC
CDR3: CASSFRQGASYNEQFF
D: TRBD1
V: TRBV5-6
size: NA
J: TRBJ2-1

DNA: TGTGCCAGCAGTCAGACAGGGAATTATGGCTACACCTTC
CDR3: CASSQTGNYGYTF
D: TRBD1
V: TRBV6-5
size: NA
J: TRBJ1-2

DNA: TGTGCCAGCAGCCGAACAGGGGGCGCGACCGGCTACACCTTC
CDR3: CASSRTGGATGYTF
D: TRBD1
V: TRBV27
size: NA
J: TRBJ1-2

DNA: TGTGCCAGCAGTCAGGGGTTCTTCCAGCCCCAGCATTTT
CDR3: CASSQGFFQPQHF
D: NA
V: TRBV12-3/TRBV12-4
size: once
J: TRBJ1-5

DNA: TGTGCCAGCTCCCTTTCGCAGGGGGCCGGTGGAAACACCATATATTTT
CDR3: CASSLSQGAGGNTIYF
D: TRBD1
V: TRBV18
size: NA
J: TRBJ1-3

DNA: TGCGCCAGCAGCTTGGTTCGGACAGGGGACAATTCACCCCTCCACTTT
CDR3: CASSLVRTGDNSPLHF
D: TRBD1
V: TRBV5-1
size: NA
J: TRBJ1-6

DNA: TGTGCCAGCAGCCTTAGCGGGGGGGTGGACACCGGGGAGCTGTTTTTT
CDR3: CASSLSGGVDTGELFF
D: TRBD2
V: TRBV4-2
size: NA
J: TRBJ2-2

DNA: TGTGCCTGGAGTGTTTGGGGACAGGTCATGGACTATGGCTACACCTTC
CDR3: CAWSVWGQVMDYGYTF
D: TRBD1
V: TRBV30
size: NA
J: TRBJ1-2

DNA: TGCGCCAGCTCCTACTCCGAAGGGACCCAGTACTTC
CDR3: CASSYSEGTQYF
D: NA
V: TRBV5-1
size: once
J: TRBJ2-5

DNA: TGTGCCAGCAAGACACAGGGGACCTATGGCTACACCTTC
CDR3: CASKTQGTYGYTF
D: TRBD1
V: TRBV2
size: NA
J: TRBJ1-2

DNA: TGTGCCACCAGCAGAGATAATTCGGGCTCACCCCTCCACTTT
CDR3: CATSRDNSGSPLHF
D: NA
V: TRBV15
size: NA
J: TRBJ1-6

DNA: TGTGCCAGCAGCTCTACGGACAGGGGGGAGTCACCCCTCCACTTT
CDR3: CASSSTDRGESPLHF
D: TRBD1
V: TRBV11-1
size: NA
J: TRBJ1-6

DNA: TGTGCCAGCAGCCAAGAATGGCTCGGGGATTCACCCCTCCACTTT
CDR3: CASSQEWLGDSPLHF
D: NA
V: TRBV4-2
size: NA
J: TRBJ1-6

DNA: TGTGCCAGCAGCTTCCGTTCGGGGGGAGAGACCCAGTACTTC
CDR3: CASSFRSGGETQYF
D: TRBD2
V: TRBV11-2
size: NA
J: TRBJ2-5

DNA: TGTGCCAGCAGCTCCCCTCGGCTCGGGGGCGGGGAGACCCAGTACTTC
CDR3: CASSSPRLGGGETQYF
D: NA
V: TRBV7-7
size: NA
J: TRBJ2-5

DNA: TGTGCCAGCTCACCCGACAGGGGCAATGGCTACACCTTC
CDR3: CASSPDRGNGYTF
D: TRBD1
V: TRBV18
size: NA
J: TRBJ1-2

DNA: TGTGCCACCAGTGATTCTATATTATCCCGCACAGATACGCAGTATTTT
CDR3: CATSDSILSRTDTQYF
D: NA
V: TRBV24-1
size: NA
J: TRBJ2-3